These 21 T cell receptor beta chains were sequenced from one sample in a study of T cells after yellow fever vaccination. One entry per CDR3 protein, called by TCRdb with MiXCR from the 5' RACE reads. The sample includes about 120,000 distinct CDR3 sequences, about 8.4% of them seen just once. The sequencing used CD8+ T cells sorted from PBMCs, collected on the day of the yellow fever booster vaccination. The receptors originated from a man aged 18-30 years who received the YFV17D yellow fever vaccine.

The chain couples TRBV19 to TRBJ2-7; maybe TRBD2 (5 bases). Germline V gene lookup returns CDR1 LNHDA and CDR2 SQIVND (reference sequence). This CDR3 is 13 amino acids long. Trimming removed 4 bases from V and 3 bases from J, with 10 bases in between. The CDR3 loop is CASSKDWDYEQYF. CDR3 nucleotide sequence: TGTGCCAGTAGTAAGGACTGGGACTACGAGCAGTACTTC.

The CDR3 region is CASSSGAGPVGEQYV. DNA of the CDR3: TGTGCCAGCAGCTCGGGCGCTGGTCCTGTGGGAGAGCAGTACGTC. This chain connects TRBV11-2 to TRBJ2-7; D gene unclear. CDR3 length: 15 amino acids. Trimming pared 4 bases from V and 7 bases from J, leaving 20 bases between. The germline CDR1 and CDR2 sequences are SGHAT and FQNNGV.

The genes are TRBV11-3 and TRBJ2-6, with 9 nucleotides matching TRBD1. Germline assignment: CDR1 SGHNT and CDR2 YENEEA. This CDR3 is built from 17 residues. With 5 bases clipped from V and 1 base from J, the junction kept 6 bases outside the gene matches. The CDR3 bases are TGTGCCAGCAGCCCGGGACAGGGAGGGTCTGGGGCCAACGTCCTGACTTTC. It codes for CASSPGQGGSGANVLTF.

A few counts support this clonotype. This rearrangement joins TRBV29-1 to TRBJ2-5; D is perhaps TRBD2 (5 bases). CDR1 is SQVTM and CDR2 is ANQGSEA in the germline V gene. V gave up 4 bases and J gave up 4 bases, with 16 bases separating them. The CDR3 is made up of 14 amino acids. Here the CDR3 DNA reads TGCAGCGTTGGGCGGGTTAACCGGGGAGAGACCCAGTACTTC. It encodes CSVGRVNRGETQYF. The variable domain in full, with the rest retrieved from reference TRBV29-1 and TRBJ2-5, is SAVISQKPSRDICQRGTSLTIQCQVDSQVTMMFWYRQQPGQSLTLIATANQGSEATYESGFVIDKFPISRPNLTFSTLTVSNMSPEDSSIYLCSVGRVNRGETQYFGPGTRLLVL.

The rearrangement uses TRBV12-3 or TRBV12-4 and TRBJ1-5; 7 nucleotides line up with TRBD1. V gave up 2 bases and J gave up 5 bases; unmatched junction bases: 6. This CDR3 spans 15 amino acids. The CDR3 coding sequence is TGTGCCAGCAGTTTACCCTGGGACAGCGATCAGCCCCAGCATTTT. Protein product: CASSLPWDSDQPQHF.

The sample holds many counts of this clonotype. CDR3 sequence: CASTSNRLAGADTQYF. The CDR3, as DNA: TGTGCCAGCACCTCGAATAGACTAGCGGGGGCAGATACGCAGTATTTT. The chain joins TRBV11-2 to TRBJ2-3, with 12 bases aligning to TRBD2. The J segment lost 4 bases and the V segment lost 7 bases, leaving 9 bases of the junction unmatched. CDR3 length equals 16 residues. Germline CDR1 reads SGHAT; CDR2 reads FQNNGV.

In this sample, this clonotype turned up a few times. The chain has TRBV2 and TRBJ1-1, with D possibly TRBD1 on 5 matching bases. The CDR3 loop spans 14 amino acids. Germline CDR1 is SNHLY and CDR2 is FYNNEI. V was trimmed by 2 bases and J by 1 base, leaving 8 bases between them. CDR3 loop: CASSEQGGNTEAFF. CDR3 bases: TGTGCCAGCAGTGAACAGGGTGGGAACACTGAAGCTTTCTTT.

This clonotype appeared a few times. The chain joins TRBV14 to TRBJ2-3; no definite D call. V lost 1 base and J lost 2, with 10 bases in between. The CDR3 totals 15 residues. Germline V CDR1 and CDR2: SGHDN, FVKESK. The CDR3 loop is CASSQVQTHTDTQYF. CDR3 DNA sequence: TGTGCCAGCAGCCAAGTCCAAACTCACACAGATACGCAGTATTTT.

This clonotype was recorded many times. This sequence joins TRBV12-3 or TRBV12-4 and TRBJ2-2; D unresolved. The CDR3 extends over 12 amino acids. Between the trimmed V and J ends, which lost 5 bases and 0 bases, there was a span of 1 base. The DNA of the CDR3 is TGTGCCAGCAGTCCGAACACCGGGGAGCTGTTTTTT. This gives the protein CASSPNTGELFF.

The chain carries TRBV7-9 and TRBJ1-3; 7 bases fit TRBD1. The CDR3 consists of 17 residues. Looked up from germline, CDR1 is SEHNR and CDR2 is FQNEAQ (reference sequence). The ends lost 5 bases at V and 0 bases at J; junction bases unmatched: 10. CDR3 loop: CASSTFHRDSSGNTIYF. CDR3 nucleotide sequence: TGTGCCAGCAGCACCTTCCACCGGGACAGCTCTGGAAACACCATATATTTT.

There are many counts of this clonotype. The V and J genes are TRBV5-1 and TRBJ1-1; 8 positions agree with TRBD1. V lost 4 bases and J lost 5; bases outside the gene matches: 10. CDR1 SGHRS and CDR2 YFSETQ come from the germline V gene. This CDR3 contains 15 residues. For the CDR3, the DNA is TGCGCCAGCAGCCCCTTCAGGGGGCTAGGTACTGAAGCTTTCTTT. Residues: CASSPFRGLGTEAFF. The complete variable domain, with remaining parts taken from reference TRBV5-1 and TRBJ1-1, reads KAGVTQTPRYLIKTRGQQVTLSCSPISGHRSVSWYQQTPGQGLQFLFEYFSETQRNKGNFPGRFSGRQFSNSRSEMNVSTLELGDSALYLCASSPFRGLGTEAFFGQGTRLTVV.

The chain employs TRBV4-1 and TRBJ2-1, with TRBD1 matching over 7 bases. This CDR3 is 15 amino acids long. The germline V gene encodes CDR1 MGHRA and CDR2 YSYEKL. V dropped 8 bases and J dropped 6; count of bases not matched to a gene: 13. In DNA, the CDR3 is TGCGCCAGCTGCAACACAGGGGCCTTTCCCAATGAGCAGTTCTTC. As protein: CASCNTGAFPNEQFF.

CDR3 coding DNA: TGTGCCAGCAGTTTTCTTCCGGGACAGGGGGTTAACTATGGCTACACCTTC. It yields the protein CASSFLPGQGVNYGYTF. The chain recombines TRBV2 with TRBJ1-2; TRBD1 agrees at 11 bases. Unmatched junction bases numbered 9, after V lost 5 bases and J lost 1 base. The CDR3 is 17 residues long. Germline V CDR1 and CDR2: SNHLY, FYNNEI.

This clonotype was counted a few times. The chain joins TRBV11-2 to TRBJ1-1; the D gene is possibly TRBD1 (5 bases). V lost 5 bases, J lost 0 bases, and 10 bases lay in between. Germline CDR1 is SGHAT and CDR2 is FQNNGV. The length of the CDR3 is 14 residues. CDR3 residues: CASSLGRVNTEAFF. CDR3 nucleotides: TGTGCCAGCAGCCTCGGCAGGGTGAACACTGAAGCTTTCTTT.

This chain connects TRBV4-1 to TRBJ1-1; no clear D. This CDR3 contains 14 residues. Germline-derived CDR1 and CDR2 are MGHRA and YSYEKL. Trimming removed 2 bases from V and 5 bases from J, with 12 bases in between. CDR3 nucleotide sequence: TGCGCCAGCAGCCAACAGTCCCTCGGGACTGAAGCTTTCTTT. This encodes CASSQQSLGTEAFF.

This clonotype was found many times. V gene TRBV12-3 or TRBV12-4 combines with J gene TRBJ2-5; D is unresolved. The CDR3 contains 14 residues. V lost 4 bases and J 7 bases, leaving 16 bases between the germline ends. CDR3 bases: TGTGCCAGCAGTTCCGTTGGGATGACTGGGACCCAGTACTTC. Translating it yields CASSSVGMTGTQYF.

A few counts support this clonotype. This chain uses TRBV7-6 with TRBJ2-6; no clear D gene. V lost 0 bases and J 4 bases, leaving 4 bases between the germline ends. In germline, CDR1 is SGHVS, CDR2 FNYEAQ. This CDR3 is built from 14 residues. In nucleotides, the CDR3 is TGTGCCAGCAGCTTAGCGGCCGGGGCCAACGTCCTGACTTTC. Translation gives CASSLAAGANVLTF.

This clonotype has only a few counts. The J gene is TRBJ2-4, the V gene TRBV4-3; no definite D call. The CDR3 contains 12 residues. The V end lost 0 bases, the J end lost 8 bases, and 5 bases lay between the germline ends. The germline V gene encodes CDR1 LGHNA and CDR2 YSLEER. The CDR3 DNA sequence: TGCGCCAGCAGCCAAGACGGCGACATTCAGTACTTC. Encoded protein: CASSQDGDIQYF.

This clonotype has just a few counts. The chain uses TRBV7-6 and TRBJ1-6; 7 positions match TRBD1. The CDR3 is made up of 14 amino acids. V dropped 2 bases and J dropped 7; count of bases not matched to a gene: 2. The germline V gene encodes CDR1 SGHVS and CDR2 FNYEAQ. The CDR3 loop is CASSLPGQNSPLHF. CDR3 DNA: TGTGCCAGCAGCTTACCGGGACAGAATTCACCCCTCCACTTT.

Written as DNA, the CDR3 is TGTGCCATCAGTGACCTGGGGAATAGCGGGGCGACAGATACGCAGTATTTT. It encodes CAISDLGNSGATDTQYF. The rearrangement joins TRBV10-3 to TRBJ2-3, with 8 positions matching TRBD2. This CDR3 has 17 residues. Trimming removed 3 bases from V and 3 bases from J; junction bases left unmatched: 11. The germline gives CDR1 ENHRY, CDR2 SYGVKD.

This clonotype has a count of ten or more. The chain employs TRBV4-1 and TRBJ1-1, with D unresolved. Germline V CDR1 and CDR2: MGHRA, YSYEKL. The CDR3 is 15 residues long. V dropped 0 bases and J dropped 3 bases, with 11 bases sitting between them. The CDR3 reads CASSQDGMEYTEAFF. The CDR3 bases are TGCGCCAGCAGCCAAGACGGTATGGAGTACACTGAAGCTTTCTTT.